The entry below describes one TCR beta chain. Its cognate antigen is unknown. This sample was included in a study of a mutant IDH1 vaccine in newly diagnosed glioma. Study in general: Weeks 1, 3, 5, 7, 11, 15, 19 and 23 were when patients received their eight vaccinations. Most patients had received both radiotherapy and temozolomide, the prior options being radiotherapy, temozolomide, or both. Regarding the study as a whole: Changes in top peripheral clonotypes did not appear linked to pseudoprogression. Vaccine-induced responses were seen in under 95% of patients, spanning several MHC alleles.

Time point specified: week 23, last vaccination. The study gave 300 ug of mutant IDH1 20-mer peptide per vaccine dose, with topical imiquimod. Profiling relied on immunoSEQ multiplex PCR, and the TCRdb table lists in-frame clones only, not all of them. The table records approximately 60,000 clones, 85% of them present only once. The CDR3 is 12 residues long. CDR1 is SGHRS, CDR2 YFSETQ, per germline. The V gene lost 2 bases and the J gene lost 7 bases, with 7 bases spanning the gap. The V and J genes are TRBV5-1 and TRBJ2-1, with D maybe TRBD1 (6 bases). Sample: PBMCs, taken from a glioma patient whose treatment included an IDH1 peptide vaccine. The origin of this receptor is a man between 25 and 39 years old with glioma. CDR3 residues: CASSLDRNEQFF. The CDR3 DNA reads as TGCGCCAGCAGCTTAGACAGGAATGAGCAGTTCTTC.